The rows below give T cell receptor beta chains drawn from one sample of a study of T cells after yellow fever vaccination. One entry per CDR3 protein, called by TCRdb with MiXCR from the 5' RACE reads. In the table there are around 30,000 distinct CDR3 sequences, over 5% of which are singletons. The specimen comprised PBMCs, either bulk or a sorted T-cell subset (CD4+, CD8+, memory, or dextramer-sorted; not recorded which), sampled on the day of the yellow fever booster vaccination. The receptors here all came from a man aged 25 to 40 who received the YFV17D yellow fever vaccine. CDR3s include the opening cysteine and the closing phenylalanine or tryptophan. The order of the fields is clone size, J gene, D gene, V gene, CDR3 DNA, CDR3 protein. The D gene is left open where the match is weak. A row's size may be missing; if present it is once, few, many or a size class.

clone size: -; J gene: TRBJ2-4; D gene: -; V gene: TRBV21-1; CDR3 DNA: TGTGCCAGCAGCACCTCCGGGACAGGGTTCATTCAGTACTTC; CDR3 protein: CASSTSGTGFIQYF
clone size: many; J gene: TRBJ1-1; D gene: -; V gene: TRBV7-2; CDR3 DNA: TGTGCCAGCAGCTTAGGATACGGAACTGAAGCTTTCTTT; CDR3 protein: CASSLGYGTEAFF
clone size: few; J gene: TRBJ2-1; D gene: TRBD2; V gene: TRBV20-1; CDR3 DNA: TGCAGTGCTAGGGGACTAGCGGGAGAGGTCGGCTACAATGAGCAGTTCTTC; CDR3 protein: CSARGLAGEVGYNEQFF
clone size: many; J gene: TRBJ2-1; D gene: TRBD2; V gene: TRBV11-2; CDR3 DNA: TGTGCCAGCAGCTTAGACCCTAGCGGGAGGTACTCAAGCTCCTACAATGAGCAGTTCTTC; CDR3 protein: CASSLDPSGRYSSSYNEQFF
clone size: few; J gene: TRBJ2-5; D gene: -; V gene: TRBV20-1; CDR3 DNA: TGCAGTGCCCTACCGGGATTAGAGACCCAGTACTTC; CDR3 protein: CSALPGLETQYF
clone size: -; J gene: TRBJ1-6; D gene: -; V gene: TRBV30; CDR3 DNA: TGTGCCTGGAGTGGAGGATCTACACCCCTCCACTTT; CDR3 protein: CAWSGGSTPLHF
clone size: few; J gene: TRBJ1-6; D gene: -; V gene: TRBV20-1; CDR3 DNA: TGCAGTGCCAAGGGATCAGGGGTTTTTGATTCACCCCTCCACTTT; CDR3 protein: CSAKGSGVFDSPLHF
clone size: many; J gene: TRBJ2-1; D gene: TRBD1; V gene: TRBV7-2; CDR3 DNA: TGTGCCAGCAGAAATCAGGGGGCATCCTACAATGAGCAGTTCTTC; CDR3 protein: CASRNQGASYNEQFF
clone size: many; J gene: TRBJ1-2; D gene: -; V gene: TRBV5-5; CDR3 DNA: TGTGCCAGCAGCCCCGTGGCAGGGGACTATGGCTACACCTTC; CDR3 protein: CASSPVAGDYGYTF
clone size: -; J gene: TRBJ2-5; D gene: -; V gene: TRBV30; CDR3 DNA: TGTGCCTGGAGTGGCATCTCTCAAGAGACCCAGTACTTC; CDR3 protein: CAWSGISQETQYF
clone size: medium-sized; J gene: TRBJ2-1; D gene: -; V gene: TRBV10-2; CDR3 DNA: TGCGCCAGCAGTGAGAGGAGGGCGGAAGAGCAGTTCTTC; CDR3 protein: CASSERRAEEQFF
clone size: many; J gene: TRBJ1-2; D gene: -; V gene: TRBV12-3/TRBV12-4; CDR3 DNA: TGTGCCAGCAGTCTTCAGGCTTCCTATGGCTACACCTTC; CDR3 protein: CASSLQASYGYTF
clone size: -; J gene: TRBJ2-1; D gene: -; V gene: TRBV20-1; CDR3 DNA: TGCAGTGCCCCCCCCCCAACAGGCATGTATCATGAGCAGTTCTTC; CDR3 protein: CSAPPPTGMYHEQFF
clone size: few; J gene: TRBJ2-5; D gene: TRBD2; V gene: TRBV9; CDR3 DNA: TGTGCCAGCAGTATTAGCGGGAGGGCCCAGGAGACCCAGTACTTC; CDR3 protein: CASSISGRAQETQYF
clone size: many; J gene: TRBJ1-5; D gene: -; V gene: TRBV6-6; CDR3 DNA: TGTGCCAGCAGTTATGGGGCCAATCAGCCCCAGCATTTT; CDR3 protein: CASSYGANQPQHF
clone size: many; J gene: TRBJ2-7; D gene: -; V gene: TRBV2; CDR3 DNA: TGTGCCAGCAGTGAAGCGGGAATTGGGCTGCACGAGCAGTACTTC; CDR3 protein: CASSEAGIGLHEQYF
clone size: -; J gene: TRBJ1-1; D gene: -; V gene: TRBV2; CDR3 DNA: TGTGCCAGCAGTGAAAGTGGGCCTGAAGCTTTCTTT; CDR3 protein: CASSESGPEAFF
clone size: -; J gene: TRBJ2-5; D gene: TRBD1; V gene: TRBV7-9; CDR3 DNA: TGTGCCAGCAGCCCCAGGGACAGTAACAACAAAGAGACCCAGTACTTC; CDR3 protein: CASSPRDSNNKETQYF
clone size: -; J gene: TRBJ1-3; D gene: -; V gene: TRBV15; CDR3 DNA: TGTGCCACCAGCAAATCGGACCTCTTTGGAAACACCATATATTTT; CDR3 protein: CATSKSDLFGNTIYF
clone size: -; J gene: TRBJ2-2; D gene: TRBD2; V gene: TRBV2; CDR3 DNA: TGTGCCAGCAGTGAAGGGGGCTGGACTAGCGCATTCACCGGGGAGCTGTTTTTT; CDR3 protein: CASSEGGWTSAFTGELFF
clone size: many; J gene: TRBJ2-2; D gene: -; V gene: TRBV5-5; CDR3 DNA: TGTGCCAGCAGCTTGTGGGGTTCCGGGGAGCTGTTTTTT; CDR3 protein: CASSLWGSGELFF
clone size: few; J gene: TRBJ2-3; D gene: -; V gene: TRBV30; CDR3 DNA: TGTGCCTGGACCGGAACCACGAGAGATACGCAGTATTTT; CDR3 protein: CAWTGTTRDTQYF
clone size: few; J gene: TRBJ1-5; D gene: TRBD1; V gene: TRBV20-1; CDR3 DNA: TGCAGTGCTCCCCGGACAGGGAGCAATCAGCCCCAGCATTTT; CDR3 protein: CSAPRTGSNQPQHF
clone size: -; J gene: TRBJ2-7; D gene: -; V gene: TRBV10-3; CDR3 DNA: TGTGCCATCAGTACGACTAACCACGAGCAGTACTTC; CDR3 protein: CAISTTNHEQYF
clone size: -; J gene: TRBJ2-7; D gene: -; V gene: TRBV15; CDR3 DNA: TGTGCCACCAGCAGAGAAAGGCTCCCGACCGGGGGCGAGCAGTACTTC; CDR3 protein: CATSRERLPTGGEQYF
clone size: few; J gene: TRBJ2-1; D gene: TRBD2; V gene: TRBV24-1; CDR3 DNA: TGTGCCACCACTACCGGGACTAAGGTCGATGAGCAGTTCTTC; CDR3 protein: CATTTGTKVDEQFF
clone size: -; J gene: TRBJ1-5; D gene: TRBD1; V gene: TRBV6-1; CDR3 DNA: TGTGCCAGCACTCGAACAGGGGGCAGGCAGCCCCAGCATTTT; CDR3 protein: CASTRTGGRQPQHF